Below are 29 T cell receptor beta chains sequenced from a single sample in a study of beta chain features in type 1 diabetes. Study outcomes and limitations: Shorter TCRB CDR3s, moderately but significantly so, marked every one of the four CD4+ subsets in Type 1 diabetes patients.

These receptors' antigens are unknown. As every portion of the isolated RNA was reverse transcribed, the sequencing read expressed TCRB transcripts. This table comes from immunoSEQ multiplex PCR, and its TCRdb copy is limited to in-frame clones, with some not included. The sample includes a few hundred thousand clones, 20% of them seen just once. Sequencing used naive CD4+ T cells from blood. The source of these receptors is a woman aged 40 to 50 with type 1 diabetes.

The J gene is TRBJ1-1, the V gene TRBV9; D perhaps matches TRBD1 (5 bases). Germline assignment: CDR1 SGDLS and CDR2 YYNGEE. The CDR3 runs 15 residues. With 0 bases removed from V and 0 bases from J, the gap between germline ends came to 9 bases. The CDR3 DNA is TGTGCCAGCAGCGTAGACGGACAAGTGAACACTGAAGCTTTCTTT. It encodes CASSVDGQVNTEAFF. The whole variable domain, filled in from reference TRBV9 and TRBJ1-1, reads DSGVTQTPKHLITATGQRVTLRCSPRSGDLSVYWYQQSLDQGLQFLIQYYNGEERAKGNILERFSAQQFPDLHSELNLSSLELGDSALYFCASSVDGQVNTEAFFGQGTRLTVV.

This chain connects TRBV7-9 to TRBJ1-1; 8 nucleotides align to TRBD1. The length of the CDR3 is 14 residues. After removal of 5 bases from V and 4 bases from J, the junction contained 6 bases not matched to a gene. CDR1 is SEHNR, CDR2 FQNEAQ, per germline (reference sequence). The CDR3 DNA sequence: TGTGCCAGCAGCCCCGGACAGGGAGGCACTGAAGCTTTCTTT. Protein sequence: CASSPGQGGTEAFF.

V is TRBV18 and J is TRBJ2-1; D is unclear. The CDR3 extends over 14 amino acids. Looked up from germline, CDR1 is KGHSH and CDR2 is LQKENI. The ends were cut back, 6 bases at V and 8 bases at J, with 17 bases in the middle. For the CDR3, the DNA is TGTGCCAGCTCGAGTTCAGCAGGCTCACATGAGCAGTTCTTC. The encoded protein is CASSSSAGSHEQFF.

This clone has just a few counts. The V and J genes are TRBV9 and TRBJ2-1; TRBD2 aligns across 9 bases. Per the germline V gene, CDR1 is SGDLS and CDR2 is YYNGEE. V trimming: 4 bases; J trimming: 0 bases; junction bases outside the gene matches: 5. The CDR3 totals 16 residues. The CDR3 region has the DNA TGTGCCAGCAGCATTGGACTAGCGCTCTCCTACAATGAGCAGTTCTTC. Amino acid sequence: CASSIGLALSYNEQFF.

The genes are TRBV7-2 and TRBJ1-5; the D gene is possibly TRBD1 (6 bases). Germline loops: CDR1 SGHTA, CDR2 FQGNSA. V was trimmed by 0 bases and J by 6 bases, leaving 15 bases between them. This CDR3 region has 16 residues. The DNA of the CDR3 is TGTGCCAGCAGCTTAGCAGGTACAGGGCAAGTTCAGCCCCAGCATTTT. As protein: CASSLAGTGQVQPQHF.

This clone was counted a few times. V and J are TRBV4-3 and TRBJ2-4; TRBD2 is a possible D gene (6 bases). Trimming removed 4 bases from V and 1 base from J, with 14 bases in between. Germline-derived CDR1 and CDR2 are LGHNA and YSLEER. The length of the CDR3 is 16 residues. CDR3 loop: CASSLAGLSAKNIQYF. The CDR3 DNA is TGCGCCAGCAGCCTGGCGGGGTTATCGGCCAAAAACATTCAGTACTTC.

The genes are TRBV9 and TRBJ2-5, with 8 bases aligning to TRBD2. This CDR3 contains 16 residues. V dropped 0 bases and J dropped 4; count of bases not matched to a gene: 8. Germline assignment: CDR1 SGDLS and CDR2 YYNGEE. CDR3 DNA: TGTGCCAGCAGCGTAGTTGCGGGGGGCCTGGGAGAGACCCAGTACTTC. This codes for CASSVVAGGLGETQYF.

This clone came up a few times. The genes are TRBV14 and TRBJ1-1; no definite D call. Trimming took off 1 base at V and 0 bases at J, with 9 bases between the two ends. The CDR3 covers 15 residues. Germline values: CDR1 SGHDN, CDR2 FVKESK. The CDR3 DNA follows: TGTGCCAGCAGCCAAGTCGAGGTTATGAACACTGAAGCTTTCTTT. Its protein is CASSQVEVMNTEAFF.

This clone occurred a few times. This chain links TRBV9 with TRBJ2-5; 7 bases are shared with TRBD1. V lost 1 base, J lost 1 base, and 7 bases stayed unmatched. The CDR3 is made up of 16 amino acids. The germline V gene encodes CDR1 SGDLS and CDR2 YYNGEE. CDR3 residues: CASSVLGTALQETQYF. CDR3 DNA sequence: TGTGCCAGCAGCGTACTCGGGACAGCCCTCCAAGAGACCCAGTACTTC.

This clone was seen more than once but under ten times. This chain uses TRBV4-1 with TRBJ2-5; D possibly corresponds to TRBD2 (6 bases). The CDR3 is made up of 15 amino acids. Trimming left V 1 base short and J 5 bases short, with 14 bases between. Looked up from germline, CDR1 is MGHRA and CDR2 is YSYEKL. CDR3 residues: CASSQGGREWETQYF. The CDR3 DNA reads as TGCGCCAGCAGCCAAGGAGGACGGGAGTGGGAGACCCAGTACTTC.

The chain has TRBV7-9 and TRBJ1-2, with TRBD1 as a possible D gene (6 bases). In germline, CDR1 is SEHNR, CDR2 FQNEAQ (reference sequence). This CDR3 has 12 amino acids. Trimming removed 5 bases from V and 9 bases from J, with 13 bases in between. The chain's CDR3 is CASSPGQDRYTF. CDR3 in DNA: TGTGCCAGCAGCCCGGGACAAGACCGCTACACCTTC.

This clone showed up just a few times. The V call is TRBV6-5, the J call TRBJ1-5; D not certain. The CDR3 sequence is 12 residues long. The V end lost 6 bases, the J end lost 5 bases, and 8 bases lay between the germline ends. CDR1 and CDR2 from the germline V gene are MNHEY and SVGAGI. For the CDR3, the DNA is TGTGCCAGCAGGGGCAACGATCAGCCCCAGCATTTT. Amino acid sequence: CASRGNDQPQHF.

This clone has more than one count but fewer than ten. This rearrangement joins TRBV4-3 to TRBJ2-1; 15 bases agree with TRBD2. The CDR3 has 18 residues. Germline assignment: CDR1 LGHNA and CDR2 YSLEER. V was clipped by 1 base and J by 7 bases; unmatched bases: 8. CDR3 sequence (DNA): TGCGCCAGCAGCCAAGTAGGAGGACTAGCGGGAGGGAGAAATGAGCAGTTCTTC. This gives the protein CASSQVGGLAGGRNEQFF.

A few counts support this clone. The chain has TRBV5-4 and TRBJ2-7; D might be TRBD2 (5 bases). V gave up 0 bases and J gave up 6 bases, with 16 bases separating them. The CDR3 runs to 15 residues. Germline V gives CDR1 SGHNT, CDR2 YYREEE (reference sequence). The DNA for the CDR3 is TGTGCCAGCAGCTTGGGTCGTAGCGTTCCCTCCGAGCAGTACTTC. Amino acids: CASSLGRSVPSEQYF.

This chain joins TRBV9 and TRBJ2-7, with D possibly being TRBD2 (6 bases). V dropped 0 bases and J dropped 9 bases, with 16 bases sitting between them. The CDR3 spans 14 residues. CDR1 SGDLS and CDR2 YYNGEE come from the germline V gene. CDR3 sequence reads: CASSVEVGDSAQYF. The CDR3 DNA follows: TGTGCCAGCAGCGTAGAGGTGGGGGACTCCGCGCAGTACTTC.

This sequence joins TRBV19 and TRBJ1-1; D not certain. Trimming pared 5 bases from V and 4 bases from J, leaving 14 bases between. There are 14 residues in the CDR3. Looked up from germline, CDR1 is LNHDA and CDR2 is SQIVND (reference sequence). The CDR3 DNA follows: TGTGCCAGTAGTGTTCCCGTCCGGAGCACTGAAGCTTTCTTT. It codes for CASSVPVRSTEAFF.

The chain recombines TRBV19 with TRBJ2-5; unclear D gene. Germline values: CDR1 LNHDA, CDR2 SQIVND (reference sequence). The V end was cut by 8 bases, the J end by 5 bases, with 18 bases between. The CDR3 covers 14 residues. The CDR3 region is CASSHVSPRETQYF. The DNA for the CDR3 is TGTGCCAGTTCCCACGTCTCACCTCGGGAGACCCAGTACTTC.

Regarding this clone: This specimen includes other DNA sequences encoding the same CDR3. The rearrangement joins TRBV9 to TRBJ2-1; 10 nucleotides agree with TRBD1. V shed 3 bases, J shed 5 bases, and the junction held 2 bases outside the gene matches. Germline V lookup: CDR1 SGDLS, CDR2 YYNGEE. The CDR3 runs 14 residues. DNA for the CDR3: TGTGCCAGCAGCGCGGGACAGGGGAACAATGAGCAGTTCTTC. Its protein product is CASSAGQGNNEQFF.

This chain connects TRBV5-1 to TRBJ2-7, with TRBD1 matching over 7 bases. The germline CDR1 and CDR2 sequences are SGHRS and YFSETQ. This CDR3 spans 16 amino acids. Losses at the gene ends were 0 bases for V and 5 bases for J; bases not matched to a gene: 11. CDR3 residues: CASSLGAPQGMDEQYF. The CDR3 coding sequence is TGCGCCAGCAGCTTGGGCGCTCCACAGGGGATGGACGAGCAGTACTTC. The complete variable domain, with remaining parts taken from reference TRBV5-1 and TRBJ2-7, reads KAGVTQTPRYLIKTRGQQVTLSCSPISGHRSVSWYQQTPGQGLQFLFEYFSETQRNKGNFPGRFSGRQFSNSRSEMNVSTLELGDSALYLCASSLGAPQGMDEQYFGPGTRLTVT.

The chain joins TRBV25-1 to TRBJ1-6; 8 bases agree with TRBD1. Per the germline V gene, CDR1 is MGHDK and CDR2 is SYGVNS. The CDR3 is 14 residues long. The V gene end was trimmed by 6 bases and the J gene end by 7 bases; junction bases not matched to a gene: 5. This CDR3 is CASSRQGWNSPLHF. The DNA of the CDR3 is TGTGCCAGCAGCCGACAGGGGTGGAATTCACCCCTCCACTTT.

V and J are TRBV7-3 and TRBJ1-3; D possibly corresponds to TRBD1 (5 bases). Trimming left V 2 bases short and J 10 bases short, with 15 bases between. Germline-derived CDR1 and CDR2 are SGHTA and FQGTGA. This CDR3 is 14 amino acids long. This CDR3 reads CASSLGHPGETIYF. The CDR3 nucleotides read TGTGCCAGCAGCTTAGGACACCCTGGTGAAACCATATATTTT.

This clone was found once. The genes are TRBV19 and TRBJ2-1, with 8 bases fitting TRBD2. Germline CDR1 LNHDA, CDR2 SQIVND (reference sequence). V was pared by 1 base and J by 9 bases, with 8 bases of the junction left unmatched. The CDR3 runs 15 residues. CDR3 sequence (DNA): TGTGCCAGTAGTATAGTTAACGGGAGGGCTGGTGAGCAGTTCTTC. Translation: CASSIVNGRAGEQFF.

The V call is TRBV11-3, the J call TRBJ2-5; the match to TRBD2 covers 7 bases. The germline V gene has CDR1 SGHNT and CDR2 YENEEA. The CDR3 has 13 residues. V lost 5 bases to trimming and J lost 2 bases; unmatched junction nucleotides: 2. CDR3 residues: CASSRTRQETQYF. The CDR3 DNA sequence: TGTGCCAGCAGCCGGACTAGACAAGAGACCCAGTACTTC.

This clone was found a few times. The chain links TRBV29-1 to TRBJ2-7, with a possible D match to TRBD2 (6 bases). The CDR3 runs to 14 residues. The V and J ends lost 4 bases and 4 bases respectively, with 17 bases between them. Germline CDR1 is SQVTM and CDR2 is ANQGSEA. The CDR3 region is CSVVVQIGGYEQYF. Here the CDR3 DNA reads TGCAGCGTTGTAGTACAGATTGGGGGGTACGAGCAGTACTTC.

The V gene is TRBV18, the J gene TRBJ2-7; TRBD2 matches 7 bases. The CDR3 is made up of 15 amino acids. V shed 3 bases and J 5 bases; nucleotides not matched to a gene: 10. Per germline, CDR1 KGHSH and CDR2 LQKENI. The CDR3 nucleotides read TGTGCCAGCTCACCCCTAGGCGGGAGCATGGACGAGCAGTACTTC. Translated, it gives CASSPLGGSMDEQYF.

The V call is TRBV7-9, the J call TRBJ1-5; a weak D match, TRBD1 (6 bases). Trimming stripped 1 base from V and 4 bases from J, with 11 bases between. From germline, CDR1 is SEHNR and CDR2 FQNEAQ (reference sequence). The CDR3 has 15 residues. The CDR3 spells CASSLDGGANQPQHF. CDR3 DNA sequence: TGTGCCAGCAGCTTAGATGGGGGGGCGAATCAGCCCCAGCATTTT.

This clone was observed a handful of times. The V call is TRBV9, the J call TRBJ1-1; D perhaps matches TRBD1 (5 bases). The V and J ends lost 1 base and 1 base respectively, with 11 bases between them. The CDR3 contains 15 residues. Germline V lookup: CDR1 SGDLS, CDR2 YYNGEE. The CDR3 nucleotides are TGTGCCAGCAGCGTACGGGGGGTGGGGAACACTGAAGCTTTCTTT. It codes for CASSVRGVGNTEAFF.

The chain links TRBV29-1 to TRBJ1-1; D perhaps matches TRBD1 (6 bases). Trimming took off 7 bases at V and 1 base at J, with 22 bases between the two ends. The CDR3 extends over 16 amino acids. Germline V gene sequence: CDR1 SQVTM, CDR2 ANQGSEA. As DNA, the CDR3 is TGCAGCGGTATTACAGGGATGGTGGGCTCGAACACTGAAGCTTTCTTT. Translating gives CSGITGMVGSNTEAFF.

This sequence joins TRBV5-4 and TRBJ2-5; possible D gene TRBD1, 6 bases. V lost 3 bases to trimming and J lost 5 bases, with 14 bases between them. This CDR3 is built from 14 residues. The germline V gene encodes CDR1 SGHNT and CDR2 YYREEE (reference sequence). The DNA for the CDR3 is TGTGCCAGCAGCTCGACAGGCGTTGGGGAGACCCAGTACTTC. Its translation is CASSSTGVGETQYF. The full variable domain, completed using reference TRBV5-4 and TRBJ2-5, is ETGVTQSPTHLIKTRGQQVTLRCSSQSGHNTVSWYQQALGQGPQFIFQYYREEENGRGNFPPRFSGLQFPNYSSELNVNALELDDSALYLCASSSTGVGETQYFGPGTRLLVL.